This passage covers 22 T cell receptor beta chains from one sample sequenced in a study of shared clonotypes between healthy human individuals. Only in-frame clones appear in the TCRdb table, and some are missing; sequencing was by immunoSEQ multiplex PCR. The table has hundreds of thousands of clones, 80% to 95% seen once. Naivety among CD8 cells was defined by CD45RO negativity and positive CCR7 selection, thereby excluding terminally differentiated effector memory CD45RA+ cells. The sequenced sample was naive CD8+ T cells sorted from blood. All receptors derive from a man aged 25-45 years in good health.

This clone was seen once. Other DNA sequences in the sample encode the same CDR3. The genes are TRBV6-1 and TRBJ2-1, with 8 bases identical to TRBD2. CDR3 length: 15 amino acids. The germline CDR1 and CDR2 sequences are MNHNS and SASEGT. The V gene end was trimmed by 0 bases and the J gene end by 3 bases; junction bases not matched to a gene: 1. The CDR3 sequence: CASSEAAGGYNEQFF. In DNA, the CDR3 is TGTGCCAGCAGTGAAGCGGCGGGAGGCTACAATGAGCAGTTCTTC.

The V call is TRBV27, the J call TRBJ2-2; D is unclear. V lost 4 bases, J lost 6 bases, and 9 bases lay in between. Germline CDR1 and CDR2: MNHEY and SMNVEV (reference sequence). The CDR3 covers 13 residues. The CDR3 here is CASSYLSAGELFF. DNA of the CDR3: TGTGCCAGCAGTTATCTCAGCGCCGGGGAGCTGTTTTTT.

The chain links TRBV11-2 to TRBJ2-1, with TRBD2 matching over 13 bases. Germline V CDR1 and CDR2: SGHAT, FQNNGV. CDR3 length equals 19 residues. Trimming cost V 4 bases and J 0 bases; bases outside gene matches: 9. CDR3 nucleotide sequence: TGTGCCAGCAGCTCAACCGGGACTAGCGGGACCAGCTCCTACAATGAGCAGTTCTTC. This translates into CASSSTGTSGTSSYNEQFF.

Remarks on this clone: The same CDR3 is also encoded by other DNA sequences in this sample. This chain uses TRBV19 with TRBJ2-7, with D tentatively TRBD2 (5 bases). The CDR3 extends over 15 amino acids. Per the germline V gene, CDR1 is LNHDA and CDR2 is SQIVND (reference sequence). The V end was cut by 1 base, the J end by 4 bases, with 14 bases between. The CDR3, as DNA: TGTGCCAGTAGTATAGGGGCGAGTGGGAGTTACGAGCAGTACTTC. It encodes CASSIGASGSYEQYF. Full variable domain (outside the CDR3, taken from reference TRBV19 and TRBJ2-7): DGGITQSPKYLFRKEGQNVTLSCEQNLNHDAMYWYRQDPGQGLRLIYYSQIVNDFQKGDIAEGYSVSREKKESFPLTVTSAQKNPTAFYLCASSIGASGSYEQYFGPGTRLTVT.

The CDR3 here is CASKDRSAHEKLFF. The DNA for the CDR3 is TGTGCCAGCAAAGACAGGAGTGCCCATGAAAAACTGTTTTTT. The chain uses TRBV27 and TRBJ1-4, with D perhaps matching TRBD1 (6 bases). V lost 7 bases and J 6 bases, leaving 15 bases between the germline ends. The germline gives CDR1 MNHEY, CDR2 SMNVEV (reference sequence). The CDR3 sequence is 14 residues long. Looking up the rest from reference TRBV27 and TRBJ1-4 gives the full variable domain: EAQVTQNPRYLITVTGKKLTVTCSQNMNHEYMSWYRQDPGLGLRQIYYSMNVEVTDKGDVPEGYKVSRKEKRNFPLILESPSPNQTSLYFCASKDRSAHEKLFFGSGTQLSVL.

The chain is built from TRBV5-4 and TRBJ1-4, with D hard to call. The CDR3 covers 15 residues. The V gene's germline CDR1 is SGHNT and CDR2 YYREEE (reference sequence). Trimming left V 1 base short and J 3 bases short, with 10 bases between. This chain's CDR3 is CASSLSSSPNEKLFF. The CDR3 bases are TGTGCCAGCAGCTTGTCGTCGTCTCCTAATGAAAAACTGTTTTTT. The full variable domain, rest sourced from reference TRBV5-4 and TRBJ1-4, is ETGVTQSPTHLIKTRGQQVTLRCSSQSGHNTVSWYQQALGQGPQFIFQYYREEENGRGNFPPRFSGLQFPNYSSELNVNALELDDSALYLCASSLSSSPNEKLFFGSGTQLSVL.

Regarding this clone: Other nucleotide sequences from this sample produce the same CDR3. V and J are TRBV27 and TRBJ2-7; D gene unclear. CDR1 and CDR2 (germline): MNHEY, SMNVEV (reference sequence). The CDR3 runs to 13 residues. V gave up 3 bases and J gave up 2 bases, with 8 bases separating them. DNA for the CDR3: TGTGCCAGCAGTTTTGGGCAGGCCTACGAGCAGTACTTC. Translated, it gives CASSFGQAYEQYF.

This clone appeared a single time. The CDR3, as DNA: TGTGCCAGCTCACGGCCGGGACAGGGGAACCACGAGCAGTACTTC. The encoded protein is CASSRPGQGNHEQYF. The chain has TRBV18 and TRBJ2-7; 10 bases agree with TRBD1. The CDR3 has 15 residues. The V and J ends lost 4 bases and 5 bases, in that order; junction bases with no gene match: 8. Germline CDR1 KGHSH, CDR2 LQKENI.

This clone appeared once. The chain combines TRBV29-1 with TRBJ2-5, with D hard to call. V was cut by 5 bases and J by 4 bases, with 17 bases left in between. This CDR3 has 14 amino acids. The germline V gene encodes CDR1 SQVTM and CDR2 ANQGSEA. CDR3 DNA sequence: TGCAGCGTTCGATTCGCGGCAGGCTTAGAGACCCAGTACTTC. Translated, it gives CSVRFAAGLETQYF.

The chain is built from TRBV5-1 and TRBJ2-5; no clear D. The length of the CDR3 is 14 residues. Trimming took 4 bases from V and 4 from J, leaving 14 bases between them. Germline assignment: CDR1 SGHRS and CDR2 YFSETQ. The CDR3, as DNA: TGCGCCAGCAGCGGCCTGGGTAGCATAGAGACCCAGTACTTC. Translation: CASSGLGSIETQYF.

J is TRBJ2-3 and V is TRBV14; a possible D gene is TRBD1 (6 bases). Looked up from germline, CDR1 is SGHDN and CDR2 is FVKESK. The CDR3 is made up of 16 amino acids. Trimming shortened V by 1 base and J by 4 bases, and 15 bases separated the two germline ends. This CDR3 reads CASSQVRGGPADTQYF. CDR3 DNA: TGTGCCAGCAGCCAAGTCCGAGGGGGTCCCGCAGATACGCAGTATTTT.

This chain joins TRBV28 and TRBJ2-3, with TRBD2 matching 7 bases. The CDR3 covers 18 residues. V lost 7 bases and J lost 0; bases outside the gene matches: 16. Germline values: CDR1 MDHEN, CDR2 SYDVKM. The CDR3 spells CASIEGRASGGSTDTQYF. CDR3 DNA: TGTGCCAGCATAGAGGGGAGGGCTAGCGGAGGTAGCACAGATACGCAGTATTTT.

The sample holds one count of this clone. The gene calls are TRBV4-1 and TRBJ2-3; D not certain. This CDR3 contains 10 residues. CDR1 and CDR2 (germline): MGHRA, YSYEKL. DNA for the CDR3: TGCCCGTTGAGCGCAGATACGCAGTATTTT. Amino acids: CPLSADTQYF.

V usage is TRBV7-9 and J usage is TRBJ2-3; weak D call: TRBD1 (5 bases). The germline V gene encodes CDR1 SEHNR and CDR2 FQNEAQ (reference sequence). The germline V and J ends were trimmed by 5 bases and 2 bases, with 17 bases remaining between them. The CDR3 is 16 amino acids. CDR3 in amino acids: CASSSSSRVDTDTQYF. The DNA for the CDR3 is TGTGCCAGCAGCAGTAGTTCCAGGGTTGACACAGATACGCAGTATTTT. Based on the CDR3 plus reference TRBV7-9 and TRBJ2-3, the full variable domain is DTGVSQNPRHKITKRGQNVTFRCDPISEHNRLYWYRQTLGQGPEFLTYFQNEAQLEKSRLLSDRFSAERPKGSFSTLEIQRTEQGDSAMYLCASSSSSRVDTDTQYFGPGTRLTVL.

In DNA, the CDR3 is TGTGCCAGCATATATGAGAATGAGCAGTTCTTC. It yields the protein CASIYENEQFF. The chain joins TRBV11-2 to TRBJ2-1; D is uncertain. CDR1 and CDR2 from the germline V gene are SGHAT and FQNNGV. Trimming stripped 7 bases from V and 7 bases from J, with 8 bases between. CDR3 length equals 11 residues. The whole variable domain, remainder taken from reference TRBV11-2 and TRBJ2-1, is EAGVAQSPRYKIIEKRQSVAFWCNPISGHATLYWYQQILGQGPKLLIQFQNNGVVDDSQLPKDRFSAERLKGVDSTLKIQPAKLEDSAVYLCASIYENEQFFGPGTRLTVL.

The CDR3 DNA follows: TGCGCCAGCAGCCCTGGACTAGCGGGACACAATGAGCAGTTCTTC. Translating gives CASSPGLAGHNEQFF. This rearrangement joins TRBV4-3 to TRBJ2-1; 12 bases align to TRBD2. The CDR3 covers 15 residues. Germline V lookup: CDR1 LGHNA, CDR2 YSLEER. V lost 4 bases, J lost 5 bases, and 3 bases stayed unmatched.

CDR3 nucleotides: TGTGCCAGCAGCGCGCAGGGATTGTTCAATCAGCCCCAGCATTTT. This sequence encodes CASSAQGLFNQPQHF. The J gene is TRBJ1-5, the V gene TRBV9; a possible D gene is TRBD1 (5 bases). Germline assignment: CDR1 SGDLS and CDR2 YYNGEE. The CDR3 is 15 residues long. V gave up 3 bases and J gave up 3 bases, with 13 bases separating them.

This sequence joins TRBV15 and TRBJ1-2, with D possibly TRBD1 on 6 matching bases. V lost 0 bases and J 8 bases, leaving 16 bases between the germline ends. The CDR3 length is 15 residues. In germline, CDR1 is LNHNV, CDR2 YYDKDF (reference sequence). The CDR3 sequence is CATSRDRAGAGGYTF. DNA for the CDR3: TGTGCCACCAGCAGAGATAGGGCGGGGGCAGGAGGCTACACCTTC. The whole variable domain, remainder taken from reference TRBV15 and TRBJ1-2, is DAMVIQNPRYQVTQFGKPVTLSCSQTLNHNVMYWYQQKSSQAPKLLFHYYDKDFNNEADTPDNFQSRRPNTSFCFLDIRSPGLGDTAMYLCATSRDRAGAGGYTFGSGTRLTVV.

This clone was detected once. The gene calls are TRBV7-3 and TRBJ2-5; D is possibly TRBD1 (6 bases). Trimming removed 5 bases at V and 2 bases at J, with 12 bases between. CDR3 length equals 14 residues. Germline CDR1 SGHTA, CDR2 FQGTGA. CDR3 nucleotide sequence: TGTGCCAGCAGCGAAGGACAGAGACAAGAGACCCAGTACTTC. Translated: CASSEGQRQETQYF.

The chain links TRBV7-9 to TRBJ1-5; 7 bases agree with TRBD1. The trim removed 0 bases at V and 7 bases at J, leaving 6 bases unmatched. The CDR3 contains 15 residues. Germline V gene lookup returns CDR1 SEHNR and CDR2 FQNEAQ (reference sequence). The CDR3 nucleotides read TGTGCCAGCAGCTTAGCCCGGACAGGTGAGCAGCCCCAGCATTTT. This gives the protein CASSLARTGEQPQHF. Supplemented by reference TRBV7-9 and TRBJ1-5, the full variable domain reads DTGVSQNPRHKITKRGQNVTFRCDPISEHNRLYWYRQTLGQGPEFLTYFQNEAQLEKSRLLSDRFSAERPKGSFSTLEIQRTEQGDSAMYLCASSLARTGEQPQHFGDGTRLSIL.

This sequence joins TRBV29-1 and TRBJ1-2, with D unresolved. Trimming took 0 bases from V and 2 from J, leaving 10 bases between them. Germline loops: CDR1 SQVTM, CDR2 ANQGSEA. The CDR3 has 14 amino acids. The CDR3 sequence is CSVEEIGRNYGYTF. The DNA of the CDR3 is TGCAGCGTTGAAGAAATAGGCAGAAACTATGGCTACACCTTC.

This sequence joins TRBV28 and TRBJ2-1; D is possibly TRBD2 (6 bases). Germline values: CDR1 MDHEN, CDR2 SYDVKM. This CDR3 contains 15 residues. Trimming removed 3 bases at V and 5 bases at J, with 14 bases between. The CDR3 sequence is CASSFQGLRNNEQFF. In DNA form, the CDR3 reads TGTGCCAGCAGTTTCCAGGGACTGCGAAACAATGAGCAGTTCTTC. The full variable domain, in which reference TRBV28 and TRBJ2-1 provide the parts outside the CDR3, is DVKVTQSSRYLVKRTGEKVFLECVQDMDHENMFWYRQDPGLGLRLIYFSYDVKMKEKGDIPEGYSVSREKKERFSLILESASTNQTSMYLCASSFQGLRNNEQFFGPGTRLTVL.